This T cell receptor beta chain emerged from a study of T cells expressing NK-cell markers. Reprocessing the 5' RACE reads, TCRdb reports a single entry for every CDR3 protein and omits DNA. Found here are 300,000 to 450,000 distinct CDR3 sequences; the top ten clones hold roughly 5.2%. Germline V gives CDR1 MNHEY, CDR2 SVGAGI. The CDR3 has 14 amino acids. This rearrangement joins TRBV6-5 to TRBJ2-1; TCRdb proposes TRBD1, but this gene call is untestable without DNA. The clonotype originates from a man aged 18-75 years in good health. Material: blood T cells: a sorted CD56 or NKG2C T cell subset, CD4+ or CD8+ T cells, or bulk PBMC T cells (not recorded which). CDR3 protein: CASSYRGWNDEQFF.